This T cell receptor beta chain was found in a study of cytomegalovirus exposure and HLA in healthy donors. About the study: The 120 validation repertoires and the approximately 630 first-cohort repertoires shared a platform, a later analysis reported. Whole-study findings and limits: The classifier reportedly diagnosed cytomegalovirus status with high specificity and sensitivity.

Turning to this clone: Its antigen remains unidentified.

Libraries were prepared by immunoSEQ multiplex PCR; TCRdb keeps only in-frame clonotypes and omits some of them. The table lists 170,000 or so clones, roughly 84% of them singletons. Sequenced: PBMCs. The TCR was taken from a woman under 30 in good health and CMV-seropositive.

CDR3 sequence (DNA): TGTGCCAGCAGTACTCCCGGGACAGGGGGCAGTTGGGATACGCAGTATTTT. This translates into CASSTPGTGGSWDTQYF. This chain connects TRBV7-9 to TRBJ2-3; 12 nucleotides line up with TRBD1. This CDR3 is built from 17 residues. Germline trimming cut 6 bases from V and 6 bases from J; bases unmatched to any gene: 13. Germline V lookup: CDR1 SEHNR, CDR2 FQNEAQ (reference sequence).